A single sample is the source of the 20 T cell receptor beta chains below, sequenced in a study of T cells of healthy individuals (dated by TCRdb to the late 2010s). Receptor libraries were prepared by 5' RACE. These reads were obtained on an Illumina MiSeq. TCRdb reanalyzed the raw reads on its own, using fastp at Q25 for trimming and MiXCR for clone calling, and kept in-frame beta chains. Rows matching on CDR3 protein sequence are summarized as one entry with the most common DNA and genes. The sample data list about 53,000 distinct CDR3 sequences, and roughly 15% of these were observed just once. The ten most abundant clones make up 16% of the sample. These receptor sequences come from a human donor in good health.

The genes are TRBV10-3 and TRBJ2-2; D is possibly TRBD2 (5 bases). The CDR3 loop spans 13 amino acids. The V and J ends lost 9 bases and 0 bases respectively, with 8 bases between them. Germline CDR1 ENHRY, CDR2 SYGVKD. The CDR3 DNA sequence: TGTGCCATTGCCGGGGCGAACACCGGGGAGCTGTTTTTT. Translation gives CAIAGANTGELFF.

The V call is TRBV12-3 or TRBV12-4, the J call TRBJ2-2; either TRBD1 or TRBD2 may supply D (5 bases each). V lost 6 bases and J lost 2, with 16 bases in between. CDR3 length: 16 amino acids. The CDR3 sequence: CASSLRAGSNTGELFF. The CDR3 bases are TGTGCCAGCAGCTTAAGAGCAGGGAGTAACACCGGGGAGCTGTTTTTT.

In DNA form, the CDR3 reads TGTGCCAGCAGTTACAGTCATGGCGGCACTGAAGCTTTCTTT. Protein product: CASSYSHGGTEAFF. V usage is TRBV6-2 or TRBV6-3 and J usage is TRBJ1-1; D not resolved. Germline V gene lookup returns CDR1 MNHEY and CDR2 SVGEGT. Trimming removed 2 bases at V and 4 bases at J, with 11 bases between. This CDR3 has 14 residues.

A few counts support this clonotype. V usage is TRBV29-1 and J usage is TRBJ2-3, with no clear D. Per the germline V gene, CDR1 is SQVTM and CDR2 is ANQGSEA. Trimming cost V 3 bases and J 0 bases, with 13 bases left between them. The CDR3 length is 15 residues. The CDR3 reads CSVDLDGLSTDTQYF. DNA for the CDR3: TGCAGCGTTGACCTAGACGGGCTTAGCACAGATACGCAGTATTTT.

This clonotype was seen a handful of times. This chain connects TRBV7-9 to TRBJ2-1, with D unresolved. The CDR3 sequence is 14 residues long. The ends were cut back, 0 bases at V and 5 bases at J, with 8 bases in the middle. Germline values: CDR1 SEHNR, CDR2 FQNEAQ (reference sequence). The CDR3 spells CASSLAGSHNEQFF. Here the CDR3 DNA reads TGTGCCAGCAGCTTAGCGGGCAGCCACAATGAGCAGTTCTTC.

This chain joins TRBV29-1 and TRBJ2-7; D is possibly TRBD2 (5 bases). Trimming took off 2 bases at V and 6 bases at J, with 20 bases between the two ends. This CDR3 is 15 amino acids long. Germline CDR1 and CDR2: SQVTM and ANQGSEA. In nucleotides, the CDR3 is TGCAGCGTTGAATCCCGAGGGTCTCTAAGGCCCGAGCAGTACTTC. This codes for CSVESRGSLRPEQYF.

The chain combines TRBV19 with TRBJ1-2, with TRBD1 matching over 8 bases. J lost 7 bases, V lost 7 bases, and 14 bases had no gene match. Germline lookup yields CDR1 LNHDA and CDR2 SQIVND (reference sequence). The CDR3 runs 15 residues. As DNA, the CDR3 is TGTGCCAGTAAAACCGGGACAGGCGTCTCGGGTGGCTACACCTTC. Amino acid sequence: CASKTGTGVSGGYTF.

This rearrangement joins TRBV6-6 to TRBJ2-5; 7 bases line up with TRBD2. J gave up 5 bases and V 2 bases, and 11 bases lay outside the gene matches. Germline CDR1 reads MNHNY; CDR2 reads SVGAGI (reference sequence). This CDR3 has 16 residues. CDR3 protein: CASSYQRGRGEETQYF. The DNA of the CDR3 is TGTGCCAGCAGTTACCAGCGCGGTCGGGGGGAGGAGACCCAGTACTTC.

Ten or more counts support this clonotype. The V and J genes are TRBV6-5 and TRBJ1-5, with D possibly TRBD1 on 6 matching bases. Germline V lookup: CDR1 MNHEY, CDR2 SVGAGI. The CDR3 runs 13 residues. Trimming removed 7 bases from V and 6 bases from J, with 13 bases in between. CDR3 residues: CASTRGGGQPQHF. The DNA of the CDR3 is TGTGCCAGCACGCGAGGGGGAGGTCAGCCCCAGCATTTT.

The table lists this clonotype with many counts. The chain employs TRBV15 and TRBJ1-1; D possibly corresponds to TRBD1 (5 bases). V shed 3 bases and J shed 1 base, with 9 bases lying between them. Germline values: CDR1 LNHNV, CDR2 YYDKDF (reference sequence). The CDR3 runs 14 residues. The CDR3 loop is CATSRAGRNTEAFF. DNA for the CDR3: TGTGCCACCAGCAGGGCGGGACGGAACACTGAAGCTTTCTTT.

The gene calls are TRBV5-1 and TRBJ2-2; the D is unclear. The V gene lost 6 bases and the J gene lost 5 bases, with 20 bases spanning the gap. The length of the CDR3 is 16 residues. Germline V gene lookup returns CDR1 SGHRS and CDR2 YFSETQ. The CDR3 coding sequence is TGCGCCAGCACTCCGGAGACTCAGATTGAGACCGGGGAGCTGTTTTTT. As protein: CASTPETQIETGELFF.

This clonotype was counted only a few times. The chain employs TRBV11-2 and TRBJ1-5; D is unclear. CDR3 length equals 13 residues. Germline V CDR1 and CDR2: SGHAT, FQNNGV. Trimming stripped 3 bases from V and 9 bases from J, with 12 bases between. The CDR3 here is CASSLEATAPQHF. For the CDR3, the DNA is TGTGCCAGCAGCTTGGAAGCCACCGCGCCCCAGCATTTT.

This clonotype showed up many times. The V call is TRBV4-3, the J call TRBJ2-3; 8 bases fit TRBD2. Germline values: CDR1 LGHNA, CDR2 YSLEER. V lost 3 bases and J lost 0; bases outside the gene matches: 5. The length of the CDR3 is 16 residues. In DNA, the CDR3 is TGCGCCAGCAGCCATTATACTAGCGGTAGCACAGATACGCAGTATTTT. It encodes CASSHYTSGSTDTQYF.

The sample holds a few counts of this clonotype. V is TRBV6-6 and J is TRBJ1-4; 7 bases match TRBD1. This CDR3 is 17 amino acids long. CDR1 and CDR2 from the germline V gene are MNHNY and SVGAGI (reference sequence). The V gene end was trimmed by 5 bases and the J gene end by 0 bases; junction bases not matched to a gene: 9. The CDR3, as DNA: TGTGCCAGCAGTCGGAAAAGGGACAGTACAACTAATGAAAAACTGTTTTTT. Its translation: CASSRKRDSTTNEKLFF.

The rearrangement links TRBV10-3 to TRBJ2-3; weak D call: TRBD1 (5 bases). The germline gives CDR1 ENHRY, CDR2 SYGVKD. The germline V and J ends were trimmed by 9 bases and 4 bases, with 17 bases remaining between them. CDR3 length: 14 residues. CDR3 in amino acids: CAIKNEYRSDTQYF. The CDR3 region has the DNA TGTGCCATTAAAAATGAATACAGGTCAGATACGCAGTATTTT.

This clonotype was seen more than once but under ten times. This chain uses TRBV7-2 with TRBJ1-2; D uncertain. Trimming removed 1 base at V and 7 bases at J, with 7 bases between. The CDR3 is 12 residues long. Germline CDR1 is SGHTA and CDR2 is FQGNSA. The CDR3 is CASSLDGRGYTF. The CDR3 DNA reads as TGTGCCAGCAGCTTAGACGGCCGTGGCTACACCTTC.

Notes on this clonotype: A much larger clone lies a single base off, so this may be a read error. The chain has TRBV18 and TRBJ1-5; 12 nucleotides align to TRBD1. The V gene's germline CDR1 is KGHSH and CDR2 LQKENI. There are 15 residues in the CDR3. Here the CDR3 reads CDSSRGTGGVQPQHF. The DNA for the CDR3 is TGTGACAGCTCACGCGGGACAGGGGGCGTTCAGCCCCAGCATTTT.

This clonotype was detected ten times or more. The V gene is TRBV7-8, the J gene TRBJ2-7, with 7 nucleotides matching TRBD2. CDR1 SGHVS and CDR2 FQNEAQ come from the germline V gene. The ends lost 1 base at V and 2 bases at J; junction bases unmatched: 5. This CDR3 is built from 15 residues. CDR3 in DNA: TGTGCCAGCAGCTTAGGGGCGGGGGAGCCCTACGAGCAGTACTTC. Translation: CASSLGAGEPYEQYF.

This clonotype was picked up a small number of times. This chain uses TRBV6-2 or TRBV6-3 with TRBJ2-2; TRBD1 matches 8 bases. The CDR3 contains 15 residues. J gave up 8 bases and V 6 bases, and 11 bases lay outside the gene matches. The germline CDR1 and CDR2 sequences are MNHEY and SVGEGT. The CDR3 DNA follows: TGTGCCAGCAGCGTATCGACAGGGGCATCTGGGGAGCTGTTTTTT. Translating gives CASSVSTGASGELFF.

The chain couples TRBV6-2 or TRBV6-3 to TRBJ1-5; D call uncertain. The CDR3 covers 14 residues. The ends were cut back, 6 bases at V and 0 bases at J, with 9 bases in the middle. The germline V gene encodes CDR1 MNHEY and CDR2 SVGEGT. The CDR3 DNA sequence: TGTGCCAGCAGCCCCTCCTCTAGCAATCAGCCCCAGCATTTT. It codes for CASSPSSSNQPQHF.